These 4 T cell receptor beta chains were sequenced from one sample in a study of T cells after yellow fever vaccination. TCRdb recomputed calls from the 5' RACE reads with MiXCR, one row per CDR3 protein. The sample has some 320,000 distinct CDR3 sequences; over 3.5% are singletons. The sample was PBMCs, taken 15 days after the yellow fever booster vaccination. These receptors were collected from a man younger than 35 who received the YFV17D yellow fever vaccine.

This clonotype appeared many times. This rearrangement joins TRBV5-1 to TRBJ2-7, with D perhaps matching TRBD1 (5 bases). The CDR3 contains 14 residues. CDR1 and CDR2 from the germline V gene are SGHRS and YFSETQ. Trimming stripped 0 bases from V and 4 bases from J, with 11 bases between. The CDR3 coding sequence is TGCGCCAGCAGCTTGGTTCAGGGAACTTACGAGCAGTACGTC. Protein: CASSLVQGTYEQYV.

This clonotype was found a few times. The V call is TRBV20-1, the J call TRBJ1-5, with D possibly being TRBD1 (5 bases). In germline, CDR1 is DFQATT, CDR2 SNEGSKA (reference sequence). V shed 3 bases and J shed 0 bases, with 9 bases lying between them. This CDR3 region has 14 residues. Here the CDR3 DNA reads TGCAGTGCTAGCAGGGAATATAGCAATCAGCCCCAGCATTTT. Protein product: CSASREYSNQPQHF.

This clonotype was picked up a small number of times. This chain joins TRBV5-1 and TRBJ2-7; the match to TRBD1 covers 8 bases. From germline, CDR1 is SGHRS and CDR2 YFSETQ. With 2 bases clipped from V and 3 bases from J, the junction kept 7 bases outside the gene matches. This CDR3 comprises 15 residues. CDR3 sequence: CASSLPGQGYYEQYF. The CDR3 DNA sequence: TGCGCCAGCAGCTTACCCGGACAGGGATACTACGAGCAGTACTTC.

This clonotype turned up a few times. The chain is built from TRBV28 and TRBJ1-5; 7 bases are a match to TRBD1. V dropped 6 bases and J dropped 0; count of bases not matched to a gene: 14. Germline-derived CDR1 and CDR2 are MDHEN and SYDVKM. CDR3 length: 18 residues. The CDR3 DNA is TGTGCCAGCAGGTACATTTCCGGGACAGAGGATAGCAATCAGCCCCAGCATTTT. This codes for CASRYISGTEDSNQPQHF.